The source of this TCR beta chain is a study of early T cells in non-severe SARS-CoV-2 infection (dated by TCRdb to the early 2020s). About the study as a whole: Because TCR sequencing relied on bulk RNA taken from unsorted whole blood, pairing of alpha and beta chains was not possible. Overall study results and their limits: VDJdb matching was skewed toward anti-spike CD8 responses and likely underestimated virus-specific expansions by missing private and CD4 specificities.

Set within a cohort of healthcare workers in London, UK, this nested case-control study involved weekly PCR testing of nasopharyngeal swabs along with blood sampling. Healthcare workers were enrolled in the week of the UK lockdown, from 23 to 31 March 2020, and were followed every week for up to roughly 16 weeks. The library was prepared using 5' RACE. For sequencing, a NextSeq 500 was employed. To correct for sequencing error and PCR bias, the TCR library protocol tagged individual cDNA molecules with unique molecular identifiers. Both TCR alpha and beta chains were sequenced, and tight co-correlation was observed between alpha and beta sequence abundances in each sample. The study's own analysis went as follows. Decombinator V4 was used to annotate the V gene, J gene and CDR3 of the TCR sequences. TCRs were defined as expanded if a significant change between any two time points was detected under a Poisson model with p below 0.0001. TCR abundances were normalised to the total number of TCRs sequenced per sample and expressed as counts per million. MAIT TCRs were defined by TRAV1-2 paired with TRAJ12, TRAJ20 or TRAJ33, and iNKT TCRs by TRAV10 paired with TRAJ18. VDJdb, accessed 1 November 2021, was searched for CMV, EBV and SARS-CoV-2 annotated TCRs, excluding TCRs annotated for multiple antigens. In TCRdb, the public reads were trimmed at Q25 with fastp and aligned with MiXCR, with productive beta chains retained. Rows are combined by CDR3 protein, so each entry shows the most common genes and DNA. The V and J calls were determined by TCRdb, not by the authors. The sample table records just under 65,000 distinct CDR3 sequences; approximately 8.8% of these occur just once. The ten largest clones take up around 15% of the sample.

This clonotype was observed a few times. Its antigen specificity is not known. Base qualities are not recorded, but no much larger clone differs from it by a single base. CDR1 and CDR2 were assigned from the germline V gene as SGDLS and YYNGEE. Measured from the cysteine to the phenylalanine, the CDR3 is 15 residues long. Only CDR3 DNA remains: 45 bases, in frame from the first base. The junction shows trimming of 4 bases on V and 6 bases on J, and the gene matches do not reach 11 bases of it. Sequencing was performed on whole blood, taken at baseline. This sequence originates from an adult who was a healthcare worker with PCR-confirmed SARS-CoV-2 infection or an uninfected control (not recorded which). The rearrangement combines TRBV9 with TRBJ2-3; 7 junctional bases match TRBD1. CDR3 protein: CASSYEPVQGDTQYF. Here is the DNA: TGTGCCAGCAGCTATGAGCCCGTACAGGGGGATACGCAGTATTTT.